This TCR beta chain was recovered during a study of blood T cell repertoires in COVID-19. Overall study: Both acute and convalescent COVID-19 samples were obtained from the United States, Italy and Spain.

TCRdb's table, derived via immunoSEQ multiplex PCR, lists solely in-frame clones and lacks some. This table holds 250,000 to 300,000 clones, approximately 86% found once. CDR1 and CDR2 (germline): SGHRS, YFSETQ. CDR3 length: 15 amino acids. V gave up 0 bases and J gave up 6 bases; unmatched junction bases: 7. The chain couples TRBV5-1 to TRBJ2-3; the match to TRBD1 covers 7 bases. The receptor comes from a man between 18 and 35 years old with active or convalescent COVID-19. Sequenced sample: peripheral blood. The CDR3 protein is CASSLGQGRGDTQYF. CDR3 coding DNA: TGCGCCAGCAGCTTGGGACAGGGCAGGGGTGATACGCAGTATTTT.